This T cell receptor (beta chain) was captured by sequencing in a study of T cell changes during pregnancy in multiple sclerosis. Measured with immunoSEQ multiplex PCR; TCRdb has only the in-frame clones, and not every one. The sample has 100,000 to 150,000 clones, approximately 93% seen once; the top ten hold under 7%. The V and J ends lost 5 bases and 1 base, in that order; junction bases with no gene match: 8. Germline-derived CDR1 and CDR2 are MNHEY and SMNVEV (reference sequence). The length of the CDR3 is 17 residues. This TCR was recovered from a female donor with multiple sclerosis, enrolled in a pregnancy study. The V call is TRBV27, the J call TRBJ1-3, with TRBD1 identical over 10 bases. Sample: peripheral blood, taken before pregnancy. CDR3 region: CASSKRTGGFSGNTIYF. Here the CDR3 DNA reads TGTGCCAGCAGTAAAAGGACAGGGGGTTTTTCTGGAAACACCATATATTTT.